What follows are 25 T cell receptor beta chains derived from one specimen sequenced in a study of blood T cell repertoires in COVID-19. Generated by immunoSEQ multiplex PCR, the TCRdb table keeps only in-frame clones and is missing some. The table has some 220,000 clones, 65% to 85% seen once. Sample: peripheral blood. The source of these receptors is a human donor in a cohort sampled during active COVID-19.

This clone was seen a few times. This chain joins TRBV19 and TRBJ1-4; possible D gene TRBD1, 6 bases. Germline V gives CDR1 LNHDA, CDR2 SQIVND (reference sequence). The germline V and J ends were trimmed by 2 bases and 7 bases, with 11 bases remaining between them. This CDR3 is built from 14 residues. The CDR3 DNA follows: TGTGCCAGTAGTATAAGCCAGGGGCGTGAAAAACTGTTTTTT. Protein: CASSISQGREKLFF.

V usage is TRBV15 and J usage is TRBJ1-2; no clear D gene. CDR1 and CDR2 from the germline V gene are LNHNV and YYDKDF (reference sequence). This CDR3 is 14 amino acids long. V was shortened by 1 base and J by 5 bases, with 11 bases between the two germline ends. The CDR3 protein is CATSRVEVGYGYTF. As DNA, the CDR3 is TGTGCCACCAGCAGAGTTGAGGTTGGGTATGGCTACACCTTC.

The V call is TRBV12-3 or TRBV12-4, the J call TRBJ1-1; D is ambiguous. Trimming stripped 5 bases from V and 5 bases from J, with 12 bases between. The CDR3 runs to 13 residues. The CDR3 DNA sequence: TGTGCCAGCAGTCGCGGAGGGTCGACTGAAGCTTTCTTT. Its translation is CASSRGGSTEAFF.

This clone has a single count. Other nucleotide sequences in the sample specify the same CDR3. CDR3 sequence (DNA): TGTGCCAGCAGCCTTAGCGGGGGCTCCTACAATGAGCAGTTCTTC. Translating gives CASSLSGGSYNEQFF. V usage is TRBV7-3 and J usage is TRBJ2-1, with 9 nucleotides matching TRBD2. Germline CDR1 SGHTA, CDR2 FQGTGA. This CDR3 has 15 amino acids. The V segment lost 5 bases and the J segment 0 bases; nucleotides outside the gene matches: 2.

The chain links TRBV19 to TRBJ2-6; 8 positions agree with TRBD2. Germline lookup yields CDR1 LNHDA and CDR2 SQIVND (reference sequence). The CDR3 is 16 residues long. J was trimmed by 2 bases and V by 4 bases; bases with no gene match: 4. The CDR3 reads CASSTTLAAGANVLTF. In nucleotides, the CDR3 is TGTGCCAGTAGTACGACACTAGCGGCTGGGGCCAACGTCCTGACTTTC.

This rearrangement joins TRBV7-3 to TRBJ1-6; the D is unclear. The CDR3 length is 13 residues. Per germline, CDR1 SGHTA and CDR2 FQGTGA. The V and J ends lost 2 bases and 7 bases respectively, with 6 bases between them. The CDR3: CASSLETNSPLHF. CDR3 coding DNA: TGTGCCAGCAGCTTAGAAACAAATTCACCCCTCCACTTT.

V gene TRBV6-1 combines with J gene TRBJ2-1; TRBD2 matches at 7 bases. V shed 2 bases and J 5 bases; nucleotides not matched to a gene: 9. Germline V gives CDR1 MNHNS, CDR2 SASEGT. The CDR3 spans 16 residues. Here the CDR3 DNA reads TGTGCCAGCAGTGAATTGTTGTTCCTAGCGGACAATGAGCAGTTCTTC. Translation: CASSELLFLADNEQFF.

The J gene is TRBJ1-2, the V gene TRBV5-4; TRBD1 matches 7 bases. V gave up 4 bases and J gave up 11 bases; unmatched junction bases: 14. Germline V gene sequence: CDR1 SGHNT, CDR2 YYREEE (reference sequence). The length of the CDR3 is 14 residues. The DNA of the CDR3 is TGTGCCAGCAGCCCCCGACAGGGCTTAACTCCGTACACCTTC. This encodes CASSPRQGLTPYTF.

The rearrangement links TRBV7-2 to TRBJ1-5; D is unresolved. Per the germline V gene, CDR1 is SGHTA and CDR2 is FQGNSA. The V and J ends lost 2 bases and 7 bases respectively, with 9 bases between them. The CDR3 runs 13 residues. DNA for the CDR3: TGTGCCAGCAGCTTAAGTGTGCAGCAGCCCCAGCATTTT. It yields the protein CASSLSVQQPQHF.

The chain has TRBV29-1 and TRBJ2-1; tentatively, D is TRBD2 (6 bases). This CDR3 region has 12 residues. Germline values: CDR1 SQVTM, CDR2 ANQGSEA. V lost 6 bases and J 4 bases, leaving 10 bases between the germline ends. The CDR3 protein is CSVGGGYNEQFF. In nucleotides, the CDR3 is TGCAGCGTCGGGGGTGGGTACAATGAGCAGTTCTTC.

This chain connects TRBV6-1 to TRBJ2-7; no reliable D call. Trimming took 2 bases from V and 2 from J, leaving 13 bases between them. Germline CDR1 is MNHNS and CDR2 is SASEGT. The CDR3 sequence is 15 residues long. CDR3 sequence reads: CASSERRIQAYEQYF. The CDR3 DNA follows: TGTGCCAGCAGTGAAAGACGAATCCAGGCCTACGAGCAGTACTTC.

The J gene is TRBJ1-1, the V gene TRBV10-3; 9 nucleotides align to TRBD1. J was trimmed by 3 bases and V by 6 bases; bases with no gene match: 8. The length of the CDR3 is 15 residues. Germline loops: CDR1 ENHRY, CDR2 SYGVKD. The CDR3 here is CAIRSGQGTHTEAFF. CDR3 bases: TGTGCCATCAGATCCGGACAGGGGACCCACACTGAAGCTTTCTTT.

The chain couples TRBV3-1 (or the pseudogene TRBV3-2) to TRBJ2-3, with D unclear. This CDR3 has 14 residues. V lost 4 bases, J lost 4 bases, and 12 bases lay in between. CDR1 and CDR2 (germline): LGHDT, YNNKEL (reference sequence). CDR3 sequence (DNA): TGTGCCAGCAGCCCGGCTAGTTTGGCAGATACGCAGTATTTT. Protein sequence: CASSPASLADTQYF.

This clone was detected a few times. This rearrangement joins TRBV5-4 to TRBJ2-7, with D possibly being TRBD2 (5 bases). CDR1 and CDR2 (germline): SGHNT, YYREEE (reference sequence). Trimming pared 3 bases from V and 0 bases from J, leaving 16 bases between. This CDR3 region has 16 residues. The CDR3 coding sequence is TGTGCCAGCAGCTCCGGGCGGGCCCTTGGCTCCTACGAGCAGTACTTC. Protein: CASSSGRALGSYEQYF. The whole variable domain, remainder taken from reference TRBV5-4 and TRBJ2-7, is ETGVTQSPTHLIKTRGQQVTLRCSSQSGHNTVSWYQQALGQGPQFIFQYYREEENGRGNFPPRFSGLQFPNYSSELNVNALELDDSALYLCASSSGRALGSYEQYFGPGTRLTVT.

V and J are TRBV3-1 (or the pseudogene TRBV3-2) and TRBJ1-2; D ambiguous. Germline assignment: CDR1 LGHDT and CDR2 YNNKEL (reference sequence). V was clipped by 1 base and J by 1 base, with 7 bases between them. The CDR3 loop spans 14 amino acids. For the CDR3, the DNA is TGTGCCAGCAGCCAAGTTCCAGTTAACTATGGCTACACCTTC. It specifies CASSQVPVNYGYTF.

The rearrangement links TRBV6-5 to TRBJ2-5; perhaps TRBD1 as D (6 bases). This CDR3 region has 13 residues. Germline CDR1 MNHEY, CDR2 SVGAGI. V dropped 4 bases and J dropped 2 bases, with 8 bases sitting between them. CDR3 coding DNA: TGTGCCAGCAGTTTGGACAGTCAAGAGACCCAGTACTTC. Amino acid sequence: CASSLDSQETQYF.

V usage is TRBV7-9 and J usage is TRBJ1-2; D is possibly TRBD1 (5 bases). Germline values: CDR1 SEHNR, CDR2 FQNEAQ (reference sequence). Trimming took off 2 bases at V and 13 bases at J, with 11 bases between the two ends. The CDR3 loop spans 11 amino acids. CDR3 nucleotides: TGTGCCAGCAGCTTATCAGGGCTTGTCACCTTC. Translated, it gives CASSLSGLVTF.

The CDR3 protein is CASSVGQGLTEAFF. CDR3 DNA: TGCGCCAGCAGTGTGGGGCAGGGTCTCACTGAAGCTTTCTTT. The chain combines TRBV5-1 with TRBJ1-1; D may be TRBD1 (5 bases). Germline V CDR1 and CDR2: SGHRS, YFSETQ. The V gene lost 5 bases and the J gene lost 4 bases, with 15 bases spanning the gap. The CDR3 contains 14 residues.

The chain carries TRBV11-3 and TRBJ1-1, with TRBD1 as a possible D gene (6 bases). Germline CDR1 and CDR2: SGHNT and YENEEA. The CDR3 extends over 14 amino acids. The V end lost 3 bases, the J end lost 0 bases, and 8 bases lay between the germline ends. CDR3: CASSLQGMNTEAFF. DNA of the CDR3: TGTGCCAGCAGCTTGCAGGGGATGAACACTGAAGCTTTCTTT.

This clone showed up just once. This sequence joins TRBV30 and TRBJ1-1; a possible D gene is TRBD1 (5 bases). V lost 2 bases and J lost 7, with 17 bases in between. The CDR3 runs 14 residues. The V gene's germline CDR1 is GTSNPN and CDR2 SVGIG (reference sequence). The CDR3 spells CAWSQRDSGYEAFF. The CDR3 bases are TGTGCCTGGAGTCAGAGGGACTCAGGCTATGAAGCTTTCTTT.

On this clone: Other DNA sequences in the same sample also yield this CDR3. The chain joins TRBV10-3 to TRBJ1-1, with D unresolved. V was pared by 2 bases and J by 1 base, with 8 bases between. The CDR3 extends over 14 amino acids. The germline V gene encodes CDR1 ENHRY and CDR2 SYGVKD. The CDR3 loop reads CAISENPGNTEAFF. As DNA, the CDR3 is TGTGCCATCAGTGAGAATCCGGGGAACACTGAAGCTTTCTTT.

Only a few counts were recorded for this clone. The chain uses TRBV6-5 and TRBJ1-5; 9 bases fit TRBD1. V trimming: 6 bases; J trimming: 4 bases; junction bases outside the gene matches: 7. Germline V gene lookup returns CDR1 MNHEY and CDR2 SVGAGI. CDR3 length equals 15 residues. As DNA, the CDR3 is TGTGCCAGCAGAAGCCGGGACAGGGAAAATCAGCCCCAGCATTTT. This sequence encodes CASRSRDRENQPQHF.

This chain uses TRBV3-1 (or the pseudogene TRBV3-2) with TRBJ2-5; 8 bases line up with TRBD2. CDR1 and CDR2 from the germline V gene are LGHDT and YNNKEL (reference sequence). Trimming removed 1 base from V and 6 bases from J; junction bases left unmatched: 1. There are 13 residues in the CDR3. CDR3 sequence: CASSQGTSQTQYF. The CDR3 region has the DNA TGTGCCAGCAGCCAAGGGACTAGCCAGACCCAGTACTTC.

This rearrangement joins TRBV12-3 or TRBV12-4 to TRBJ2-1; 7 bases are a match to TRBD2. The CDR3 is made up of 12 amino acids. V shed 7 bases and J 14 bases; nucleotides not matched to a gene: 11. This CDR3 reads CASKREGRMEFF. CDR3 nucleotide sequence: TGTGCCAGCAAGCGGGAAGGGCGAATGGAGTTCTTC.

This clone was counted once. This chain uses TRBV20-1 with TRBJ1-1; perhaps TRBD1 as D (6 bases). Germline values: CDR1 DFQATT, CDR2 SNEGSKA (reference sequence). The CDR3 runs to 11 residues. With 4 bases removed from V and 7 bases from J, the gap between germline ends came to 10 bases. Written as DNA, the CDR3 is TGCAGTGCTACCAGGGGTATTGAAGCTTTCTTT. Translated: CSATRGIEAFF.